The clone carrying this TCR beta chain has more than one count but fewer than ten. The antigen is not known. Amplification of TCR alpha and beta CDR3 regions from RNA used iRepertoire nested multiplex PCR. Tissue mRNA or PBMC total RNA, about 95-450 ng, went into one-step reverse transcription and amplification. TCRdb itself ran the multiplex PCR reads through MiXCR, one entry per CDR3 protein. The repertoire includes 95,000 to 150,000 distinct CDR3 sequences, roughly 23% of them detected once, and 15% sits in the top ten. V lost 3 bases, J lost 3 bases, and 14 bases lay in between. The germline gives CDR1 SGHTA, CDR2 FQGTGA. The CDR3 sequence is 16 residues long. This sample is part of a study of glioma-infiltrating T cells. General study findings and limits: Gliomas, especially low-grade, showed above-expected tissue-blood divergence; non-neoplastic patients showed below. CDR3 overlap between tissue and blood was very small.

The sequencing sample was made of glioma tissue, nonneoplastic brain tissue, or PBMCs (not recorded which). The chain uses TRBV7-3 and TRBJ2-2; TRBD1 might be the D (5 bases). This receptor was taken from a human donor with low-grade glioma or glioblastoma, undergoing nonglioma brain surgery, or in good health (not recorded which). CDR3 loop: CASSLSGAKDTGELFF. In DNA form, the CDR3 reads TGTGCCAGCAGCTTGAGTGGGGCAAAAGACACCGGGGAGCTGTTTTTT.